What follows is one T cell receptor (beta chain) and its context. Participant age was roughly 18 to 100 years, and participants resided in 24 US areas. During the 2 weeks before they entered the study, exposed participants had met someone with a PCR-confirmed or clinician-diagnosed COVID-19 case. The data were taken from a study of blood T cell repertoires in COVID-19. In the study overall: Samples taken during acute and convalescent COVID-19 were collected in the United States, Italy and Spain.

Profiling relied on immunoSEQ multiplex PCR, and the TCRdb table lists in-frame clones only, not all of them. The data contain 180,000 or so clones, about 80% of them seen just once; the ten biggest clones take up 14%. With 5 bases removed from V and 8 bases from J, the gap between germline ends came to 6 bases. The CDR3 has 11 residues. Germline CDR1 LGHDT, CDR2 YNNKEL (reference sequence). The clonotype was recovered from a man aged 55 to 70 who had been exposed to COVID-19. The rearrangement links TRBV3-1 (or the pseudogene TRBV3-2) to TRBJ2-2; D not certain. Input material: PBMCs or T cells enriched from blood (not recorded which). The CDR3 is CASSIRGELFF. The DNA for the CDR3 is TGTGCCAGCAGCATCAGGGGGGAGCTGTTTTTT.